Each of the 2 T cell receptor beta chains below was sequenced from the same sample in a study of T cells after yellow fever vaccination. TCRdb passed the 5' RACE reads through MiXCR, listing each CDR3 protein once. The table lists around 590,000 distinct CDR3 sequences, 10% to 15% of them singletons. The material sequenced was PBMCs, taken on the day of the yellow fever booster vaccination. Receptor source: a man aged 25 to 40 who received the YFV17D yellow fever vaccine.

The V call is TRBV10-3, the J call TRBJ1-2, with D possibly TRBD1 on 6 matching bases. The germline gives CDR1 ENHRY, CDR2 SYGVKD. CDR3 length equals 13 residues. V was pared by 2 bases and J by 7 bases, with 11 bases between. This chain's CDR3 is CAISEDATGGYTF. The CDR3 bases are TGTGCCATCAGTGAGGACGCGACAGGTGGCTACACCTTC.

This clonotype was counted between two and nine times. The chain couples TRBV21-1 to TRBJ1-4; the DNA was not used to check the table's D call, TRBD1. TRBV21-1 counts as a pseudogene. This CDR3 comprises 12 residues. CDR3 sequence: CASGWTGEKLFF. CDR3 DNA: TGTGCCAGCGGATGGACAGGGGAAAAACTGTTTTTT.